The 21 T cell receptor beta chains reported below all come from one sample, sequenced in a study of CD8 T cells in ankylosing spondylitis (dated by TCRdb to 2016 to 2017). The library was made by 5' RACE. The instrument was an Illumina HiSeq 2500. The public reads were reanalyzed by TCRdb: fastp trimming at Q25, MiXCR alignment, in-frame beta chains only. One record per CDR3 amino acid sequence lists the most common genes and DNA. In this sample the table shows about 160,000 distinct CDR3 sequences, roughly 10% of which occur a single time. The ten largest clones take up roughly 16% of the sample. Material: blood, either unsorted or a sorted T cell fraction (not recorded which). The source is a female donor with ankylosing spondylitis or in good health (not recorded which).

The chain couples TRBV18 to TRBJ2-7; D is possibly TRBD2 (7 bases). Germline-derived CDR1 and CDR2 are KGHSH and LQKENI. The CDR3 extends over 14 amino acids. V dropped 0 bases and J dropped 4 bases, with 10 bases sitting between them. CDR3 sequence: CASSPPEGGYEQYF. The DNA of the CDR3 is TGTGCCAGCTCACCACCGGAGGGGGGGTACGAGCAGTACTTC.

The chain couples TRBV25-1 to TRBJ2-1, with 12 bases lining up with TRBD2. J lost 7 bases, V lost 4 bases, and 5 bases had no gene match. CDR3 length: 15 amino acids. CDR1 is MGHDK and CDR2 is SYGVNS in the germline V gene. CDR3 amino acids: CASSGWTSGINEQFF. Written as DNA, the CDR3 is TGTGCCAGCAGTGGATGGACTAGCGGGATTAATGAGCAGTTCTTC. Together with reference TRBV25-1 and TRBJ2-1, the CDR3 gives the full variable domain: EADIYQTPRYLVIGTGKKITLECSQTMGHDKMYWYQQDPGMELHLIHYSYGVNSTEKGDLSSESTVSRIRTEHFPLTLESARPSHTSQYLCASSGWTSGINEQFFGPGTRLTVL.

V is TRBV4-3 and J is TRBJ1-1; a weak D match, TRBD1 (5 bases). CDR3 length: 13 amino acids. V was pared by 0 bases and J by 10 bases, with 12 bases between. Per germline, CDR1 LGHNA and CDR2 YSLEER. CDR3 amino acids: CASSQDEGRRAFF. The CDR3 region has the DNA TGCGCCAGCAGCCAAGACGAGGGGCGGAGAGCTTTCTTT.

This clonotype showed up many times. The V gene is TRBV29-1, the J gene TRBJ1-5; a weak D match, TRBD1 (5 bases). Germline assignment: CDR1 SQVTM and CDR2 ANQGSEA. Between the trimmed V and J ends, which lost 4 bases and 6 bases, there was a span of 10 bases. The CDR3 consists of 12 residues. The CDR3 is CSVVTGGQPQHF. The CDR3 DNA reads TGCAGCGTTGTGACGGGGGGTCAGCCCCAGCATTTT.

The sample holds a few counts of this clonotype. The V gene is TRBV19, the J gene TRBJ1-5; the D is unclear. Germline CDR1 and CDR2: LNHDA and SQIVND (reference sequence). CDR3 length: 15 residues. Between the trimmed V and J ends, which lost 3 bases and 0 bases, there was a span of 9 bases. The chain's CDR3 is CASSMSVNSNQPQHF. In DNA, the CDR3 is TGTGCCAGTAGTATGTCAGTTAATAGCAATCAGCCCCAGCATTTT.

There are many counts of this clonotype. This chain connects TRBV5-5 to TRBJ1-1, with no clear D. Per the germline V gene, CDR1 is SGHKS and CDR2 is YYEKEE (reference sequence). The CDR3 totals 13 residues. V was trimmed by 3 bases and J by 14 bases, leaving 20 bases between them. The CDR3 DNA follows: TGTGCCAGCAGCTCTAGCGGAGAGGTTTACGGATTCTTT. It translates to CASSSSGEVYGFF.

V is TRBV5-6 and J is TRBJ2-3; TRBD2 might be the D (5 bases). The CDR3 runs to 13 residues. Germline V CDR1 and CDR2: SGHDT, YYEEEE. V was pared by 7 bases and J by 2 bases, with 11 bases between. The CDR3 sequence is CASGAVLTDTQYF. The CDR3 DNA reads as TGTGCCAGCGGAGCGGTACTCACAGATACGCAGTATTTT.

This clonotype came up a few times. The chain employs TRBV27 and TRBJ2-7, with 7 bases that match TRBD2. The length of the CDR3 is 15 residues. The V gene's germline CDR1 is MNHEY and CDR2 SMNVEV (reference sequence). V was clipped by 5 bases and J by 3 bases; unmatched bases: 10. The CDR3 is CASSATWSSGYEQYF. CDR3 sequence (DNA): TGTGCCAGCAGTGCCACCTGGTCTAGCGGCTACGAGCAGTACTTC.

The gene calls are TRBV12-3 or TRBV12-4 and TRBJ2-2; D gene unclear. V was cut by 6 bases and J by 3 bases, with 8 bases left in between. The CDR3 runs to 13 residues. CDR3: CASSSADTGELFF. The CDR3 region has the DNA TGTGCCAGCAGCTCCGCAGACACCGGGGAGCTGTTTTTT.

There are a few counts of this clonotype. The chain joins TRBV27 to TRBJ1-1; a weak D match, TRBD1 (6 bases). CDR3 length: 14 residues. Germline V lookup: CDR1 MNHEY, CDR2 SMNVEV (reference sequence). V lost 0 bases and J 6 bases, leaving 11 bases between the germline ends. This CDR3 is CASSLSGQLSEAFF. CDR3 coding DNA: TGTGCCAGCAGTTTATCAGGACAGTTATCTGAAGCTTTCTTT.

In the case of this clonotype: Just one base apart from a much larger clone, this may be a read error. V usage is TRBV11-2 and J usage is TRBJ2-5; TRBD2 matches 10 bases. J was trimmed by 4 bases and V by 0 bases; bases with no gene match: 14. The CDR3 contains 19 residues. Germline lookup yields CDR1 SGHAT and CDR2 FQNNGV. The CDR3 loop reads CASSLEGLAASVAGETQYF. CDR3 sequence (DNA): TGTGCCAGCAGCTTAGAAGGACTAGCGGCATCTGTGGCAGGAGAGACCCAGTACTTC.

Many counts were recorded for this clonotype. The chain is built from TRBV28 and TRBJ2-3; 11 nucleotides align to TRBD2. The CDR3 is 16 amino acids. Germline loops: CDR1 MDHEN, CDR2 SYDVKM. V lost 7 bases and J lost 10; bases outside the gene matches: 16. The CDR3 sequence: CASTLTGGLADGSQYF. In DNA form, the CDR3 reads TGTGCCAGCACTCTAACGGGGGGACTAGCGGATGGGTCGCAGTATTTT. Complete variable domain (other parts from reference TRBV28 and TRBJ2-3): DVKVTQSSRYLVKRTGEKVFLECVQDMDHENMFWYRQDPGLGLRLIYFSYDVKMKEKGDIPEGYSVSREKKERFSLILESASTNQTSMYLCASTLTGGLADGSQYFGPGTRLTVL.

Many counts were recorded for this clonotype. The V call is TRBV20-1, the J call TRBJ2-5; possibly TRBD1 for D (5 bases). V lost 1 base to trimming and J lost 3 bases, with 9 bases between them. The CDR3 is 13 amino acids. Germline V gene data show CDR1 as DFQATT and CDR2 as SNEGSKA (reference sequence). CDR3 in DNA: TGCAGTGCTAGAGCCAGGGCGGAAGAGACCCAGTACTTC. The encoded protein is CSARARAEETQYF.

The rearrangement joins TRBV7-9 to TRBJ2-7; TRBD2 might be the D (5 bases). Deletions cut 5 bases from V and 3 bases from J, with 14 bases between. Germline V gene data show CDR1 as SEHNR and CDR2 as FQNEAQ (reference sequence). The CDR3 is 14 residues long. The CDR3 spells CASSLEGHSYEQYF. The CDR3 bases are TGTGCCAGCAGCCTCGAGGGCCACAGCTACGAGCAGTACTTC. The variable domain in full, completed from reference TRBV7-9 and TRBJ2-7, reads DTGVSQNPRHKITKRGQNVTFRCDPISEHNRLYWYRQTLGQGPEFLTYFQNEAQLEKSRLLSDRFSAERPKGSFSTLEIQRTEQGDSAMYLCASSLEGHSYEQYFGPGTRLTVT.

There are a few counts of this clonotype. This chain uses TRBV4-3 with TRBJ2-7; 8 bases align to TRBD1. The trim removed 3 bases at V and 0 bases at J, leaving 4 bases unmatched. Germline V gene lookup returns CDR1 LGHNA and CDR2 YSLEER. The CDR3 consists of 15 residues. The CDR3 DNA follows: TGCGCCAGCAGCCACGGGGACAGGAGCTCCTACGAGCAGTACTTC. Translated: CASSHGDRSSYEQYF.

The rearrangement links TRBV27 to TRBJ2-1; the match to TRBD2 covers 14 bases. Unmatched junction bases numbered 2, after V lost 3 bases and J lost 10 bases. The germline CDR1 and CDR2 sequences are MNHEY and SMNVEV (reference sequence). This CDR3 spans 14 amino acids. The CDR3 nucleotides are TGTGCCAGCAGTTTGACTAGCGGGAGGGTAGAGCAGTTCTTC. It is translated as CASSLTSGRVEQFF.

V and J are TRBV15 and TRBJ2-1, with 9 bases lining up with TRBD2. Germline V gene data show CDR1 as LNHNV and CDR2 as YYDKDF (reference sequence). The CDR3 is 17 amino acids. The trim removed 1 base at V and 6 bases at J, leaving 10 bases unmatched. CDR3 amino acids: CATSRVGLAGHLNEQFF. The CDR3 DNA reads TGTGCCACCAGCAGAGTAGGGCTAGCGGGACACCTCAATGAGCAGTTCTTC.

This chain links TRBV12-2 with TRBJ2-1. TRBV12-2 is reported as a pseudogene. The CDR3 length is 13 residues. As DNA, the CDR3 is TGTGCAAGTCGCTTCCCGACACACAATGAGCAGTTCTTC. As protein: CASRFPTHNEQFF.

This clonotype has a count of ten or more. The chain carries TRBV27 and TRBJ2-7; D possibly uses TRBD1 or TRBD2 (6 bases each). Per the germline V gene, CDR1 is MNHEY and CDR2 is SMNVEV (reference sequence). The V end lost 5 bases, the J end lost 6 bases, and 20 bases lay between the germline ends. The CDR3 sequence is 15 residues long. The CDR3 is CASSPRGADRSEQYF. CDR3 nucleotide sequence: TGTGCCAGCAGTCCAAGGGGGGCTGATCGCTCCGAGCAGTACTTC.

The rearrangement joins TRBV15 to TRBJ1-4; TRBD1 is a possible D gene (5 bases). Trimming removed 5 bases from V and 0 bases from J, with 7 bases in between. Per germline, CDR1 LNHNV and CDR2 YYDKDF (reference sequence). CDR3 length equals 14 residues. CDR3 residues: CATSWGATNEKLFF. In DNA, the CDR3 is TGTGCCACCAGCTGGGGCGCAACTAATGAAAAACTGTTTTTT.

V and J are TRBV18 and TRBJ2-3; 10 bases fit TRBD2. The CDR3 is made up of 18 amino acids. Trimming removed 2 bases from V and 2 bases from J; junction bases left unmatched: 10. Germline V gene data show CDR1 as KGHSH and CDR2 as LQKENI. The CDR3 loop is CASSPYLLAGPITDTQYF. Here the CDR3 DNA reads TGTGCCAGCTCACCATATCTACTAGCGGGACCCATCACAGATACGCAGTATTTT. Drawing the rest from reference TRBV18 and TRBJ2-3, the complete variable domain is NAGVMQNPRHLVRRRGQEARLRCSPMKGHSHVYWYRQLPEEGLKFMVYLQKENIIDESGMPKERFSAEFPKEGPSILRIQQVVRGDSAAYFCASSPYLLAGPITDTQYFGPGTRLTVL.